Listed below are T cell receptor beta chains from one sample, sequenced in a study of CD8 T cells in Susac syndrome. TCRdb re-derived calls from the immunoSEQ multiplex PCR reads in MiXCR, one entry per CDR3 protein. The sample contains some 400,000 distinct CDR3 sequences, approximately 89% of which appear only once. The sequenced sample was CD8+ T cells from PBMCs. The receptors stem from a human donor with multiple sclerosis. The conserved cysteine and the conserved F or W are not part of the CDR3 here. A D gene is named only where the DNA matches it firmly.

j_call: TRBJ2-1
d_call: TRBD1
v_call: TRBV6-5
cdr3_aa: ASSYDRDYNEQF

j_call: TRBJ1-1
d_call: NA
v_call: TRBV28
cdr3_aa: ASSPYVAEAF

j_call: TRBJ2-5
d_call: NA
v_call: TRBV7-9
cdr3_aa: ASSSEGTGSIATQY

j_call: TRBJ2-3
d_call: NA
v_call: TRBV30
cdr3_aa: AWRLAGTDTQY

j_call: TRBJ2-1
d_call: NA
v_call: TRBV19
cdr3_aa: ASSIVGAVNEQF

j_call: TRBJ2-7
d_call: NA
v_call: TRBV6-1
cdr3_aa: ASSPRSSYEQY

j_call: TRBJ1-2
d_call: NA
v_call: TRBV4-1
cdr3_aa: ASSPGGLTQGPDYGYT

j_call: TRBJ1-2
d_call: NA
v_call: TRBV13
cdr3_aa: ASSFGRGANYGYT

j_call: TRBJ2-7
d_call: TRBD1
v_call: TRBV10-2
cdr3_aa: ASSGDRVEQY

j_call: TRBJ2-1
d_call: NA
v_call: TRBV5-5
cdr3_aa: ASSLAWLGRNEQF

j_call: TRBJ2-6
d_call: TRBD1
v_call: TRBV5-1
cdr3_aa: ASSFRDSYSGANVLT

j_call: TRBJ2-7
d_call: NA
v_call: TRBV28
cdr3_aa: ASSLPPYPEQY

j_call: TRBJ2-7
d_call: NA
v_call: TRBV5-1
cdr3_aa: ASSWTGTPNYEQY

j_call: TRBJ2-5
d_call: TRBD1
v_call: TRBV30
cdr3_aa: AWSQGALETQY

j_call: TRBJ1-2
d_call: NA
v_call: TRBV29-1
cdr3_aa: SVETPEDYGYT

j_call: TRBJ2-3
d_call: TRBD1
v_call: TRBV7-9
cdr3_aa: ASQQGASTDTQY

j_call: TRBJ1-4
d_call: NA
v_call: TRBV5-1
cdr3_aa: ASSPRPGYAEKLF

j_call: TRBJ2-1
d_call: NA
v_call: TRBV6-5
cdr3_aa: ASSYGAGMNEQF

j_call: TRBJ1-6
d_call: NA
v_call: TRBV6-5
cdr3_aa: ASMREGNSPLH

j_call: TRBJ2-3
d_call: NA
v_call: TRBV2
cdr3_aa: AGSDPGASTDTQY

j_call: TRBJ2-7
d_call: NA
v_call: TRBV5-1
cdr3_aa: ASQDGGNEQY

j_call: TRBJ2-3
d_call: NA
v_call: TRBV4-1
cdr3_aa: ASSRAADTDTQY

j_call: TRBJ1-1
d_call: NA
v_call: TRBV7-9
cdr3_aa: ASSLDRVLAEAF

j_call: TRBJ2-7
d_call: NA
v_call: TRBV4-1
cdr3_aa: ASSQEERAVEQY

j_call: TRBJ2-2
d_call: TRBD2
v_call: TRBV28
cdr3_aa: ASSSLGALAGIGELF

j_call: TRBJ2-7
d_call: NA
v_call: TRBV30
cdr3_aa: AWSVPTDEQY

j_call: TRBJ2-4
d_call: NA
v_call: TRBV19
cdr3_aa: ASSLDNSNHIQY

j_call: TRBJ1-1
d_call: NA
v_call: TRBV27
cdr3_aa: ASSLLGALHTEAF

j_call: TRBJ2-1
d_call: NA
v_call: TRBV6-5
cdr3_aa: ASSYSTPTGSLGNEQF

j_call: TRBJ1-2
d_call: NA
v_call: TRBV5-5
cdr3_aa: ASSPGWGTNYGYT

j_call: TRBJ2-1
d_call: NA
v_call: TRBV27
cdr3_aa: ASKGSGAYNEQF

j_call: TRBJ2-4
d_call: TRBD2
v_call: TRBV7-9
cdr3_aa: ASSLGEGSLNIQY

j_call: TRBJ1-2
d_call: NA
v_call: TRBV29-1
cdr3_aa: SVGEAEVSYGYT

j_call: TRBJ2-7
d_call: NA
v_call: TRBV7-9
cdr3_aa: ASSQDGRAGPIYEQY

j_call: TRBJ2-3
d_call: NA
v_call: TRBV19
cdr3_aa: ASSVAGGAGTPEAVTDTQY

j_call: TRBJ2-7
d_call: NA
v_call: TRBV4-2
cdr3_aa: ASSQDGTLEQY

j_call: TRBJ2-1
d_call: NA
v_call: TRBV29-1
cdr3_aa: SVEDPGREGNVEQF

j_call: TRBJ2-2
d_call: NA
v_call: TRBV27
cdr3_aa: ASSLTPKRTGELF

j_call: TRBJ1-4
d_call: TRBD1
v_call: TRBV6-5
cdr3_aa: ASSYSPDRAANEKLF

j_call: TRBJ2-3
d_call: NA
v_call: TRBV5-5
cdr3_aa: ASSPDWGTGTDTQY

j_call: TRBJ2-7
d_call: NA
v_call: TRBV7-9
cdr3_aa: ASTLYGFGVQY